This T cell receptor (beta chain) was observed in a study of blood T cell repertoires in COVID-19. Study information: Spain, Italy and the United States supplied samples that represented acute and convalescent COVID-19.

The assay was immunoSEQ multiplex PCR, and TCRdb's table has in-frame clones only and misses some. This sample has 150,000 to 200,000 clones, with just under 90% found just once. Losses at the gene ends were 6 bases for V and 7 bases for J; bases not matched to a gene: 1. The CDR3 loop spans 12 amino acids. Germline values: CDR1 MNHEY, CDR2 SVGAGI. The chain couples TRBV6-5 to TRBJ1-5; TRBD1 matches at 9 bases. This clonotype was sampled from a woman aged 70-85 years with COVID-19, enrolled during active disease. Sequencing was carried out using peripheral blood. The CDR3 DNA reads TGTGCCAGCAGGGGACAGGGACAGCCCCAGCATTTT. Protein product: CASRGQGQPQHF.